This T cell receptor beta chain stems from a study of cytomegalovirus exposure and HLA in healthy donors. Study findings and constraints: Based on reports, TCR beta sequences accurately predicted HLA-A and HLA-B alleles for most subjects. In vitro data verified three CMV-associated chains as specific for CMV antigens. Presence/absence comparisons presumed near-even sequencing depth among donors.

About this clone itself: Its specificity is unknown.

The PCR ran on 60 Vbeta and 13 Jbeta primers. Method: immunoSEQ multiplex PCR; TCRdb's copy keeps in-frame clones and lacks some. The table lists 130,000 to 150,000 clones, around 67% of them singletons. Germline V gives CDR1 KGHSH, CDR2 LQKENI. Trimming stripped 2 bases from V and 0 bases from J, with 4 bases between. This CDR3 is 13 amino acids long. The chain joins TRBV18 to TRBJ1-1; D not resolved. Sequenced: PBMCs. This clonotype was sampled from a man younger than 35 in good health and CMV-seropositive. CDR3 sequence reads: CASSPDLNTEAFF. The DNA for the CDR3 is TGTGCCAGCTCACCAGACTTGAACACTGAAGCTTTCTTT.